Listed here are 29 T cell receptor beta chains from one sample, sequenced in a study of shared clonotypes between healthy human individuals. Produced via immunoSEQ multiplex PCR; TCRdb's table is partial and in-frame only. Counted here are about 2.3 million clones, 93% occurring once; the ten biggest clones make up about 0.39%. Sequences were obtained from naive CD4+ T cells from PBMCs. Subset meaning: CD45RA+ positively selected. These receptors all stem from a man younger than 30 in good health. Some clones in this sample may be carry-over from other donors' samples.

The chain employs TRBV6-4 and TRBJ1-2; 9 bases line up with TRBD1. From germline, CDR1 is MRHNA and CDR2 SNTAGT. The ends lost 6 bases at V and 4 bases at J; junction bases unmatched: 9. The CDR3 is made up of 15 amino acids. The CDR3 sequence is CASSPTGGTSYGYTF. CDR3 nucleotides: TGTGCCAGCAGCCCGACAGGGGGGACGTCCTATGGCTACACCTTC.

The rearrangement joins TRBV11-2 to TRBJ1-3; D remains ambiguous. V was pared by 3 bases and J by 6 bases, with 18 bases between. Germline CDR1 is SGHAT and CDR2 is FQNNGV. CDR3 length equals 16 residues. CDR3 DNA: TGTGCCAGCAGCTTGGAACGGGTTGTAGTGGCAAACACCATATATTTT. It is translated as CASSLERVVVANTIYF.

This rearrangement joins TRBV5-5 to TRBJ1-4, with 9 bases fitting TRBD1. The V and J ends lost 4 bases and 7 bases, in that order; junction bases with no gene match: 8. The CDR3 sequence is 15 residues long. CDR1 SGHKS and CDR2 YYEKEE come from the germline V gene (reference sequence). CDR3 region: CASSRTGAEGEKLFF. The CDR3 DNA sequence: TGTGCCAGCAGCCGGACAGGGGCGGAAGGTGAAAAACTGTTTTTT. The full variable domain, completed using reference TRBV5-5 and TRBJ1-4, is DAGVTQSPTHLIKTRGQQVTLRCSPISGHKSVSWYQQVLGQGPQFIFQYYEKEERGRGNFPDRFSARQFPNYSSELNVNALLLGDSALYLCASSRTGAEGEKLFFGSGTQLSVL.

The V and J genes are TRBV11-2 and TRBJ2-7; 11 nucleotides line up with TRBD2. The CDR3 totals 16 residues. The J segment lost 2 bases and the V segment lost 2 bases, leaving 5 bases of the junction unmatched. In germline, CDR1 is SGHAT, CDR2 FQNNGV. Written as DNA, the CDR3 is TGTGCCAGCAGCTTAAGGGGGACTAGCGGACCCTACGAGCAGTACTTC. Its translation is CASSLRGTSGPYEQYF.

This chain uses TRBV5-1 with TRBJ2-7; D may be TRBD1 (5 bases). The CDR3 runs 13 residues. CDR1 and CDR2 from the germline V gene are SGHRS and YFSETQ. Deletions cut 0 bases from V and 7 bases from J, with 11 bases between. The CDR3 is CASSLVLQGEQYF. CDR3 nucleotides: TGCGCCAGCAGCTTGGTTCTCCAGGGTGAGCAGTACTTC.

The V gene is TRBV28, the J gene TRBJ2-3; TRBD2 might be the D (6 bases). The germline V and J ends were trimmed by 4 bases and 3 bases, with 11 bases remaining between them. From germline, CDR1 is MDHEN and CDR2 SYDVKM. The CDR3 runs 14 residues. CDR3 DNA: TGTGCCAGCAGTTCCGGGAGTGCGACAGATACGCAGTATTTT. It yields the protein CASSSGSATDTQYF.

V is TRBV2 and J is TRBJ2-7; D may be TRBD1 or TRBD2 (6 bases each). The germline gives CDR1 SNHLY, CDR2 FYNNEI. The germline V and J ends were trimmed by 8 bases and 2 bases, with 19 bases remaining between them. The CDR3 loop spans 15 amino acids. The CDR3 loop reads CASSTKRGVAYEQYF. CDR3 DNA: TGTGCCAGCTCAACTAAGAGGGGGGTGGCCTACGAGCAGTACTTC.

The CDR3 reads CASSRMDRVKEQYF. CDR3 nucleotides: TGTGCCAGCAGCCGGATGGACAGGGTGAAAGAGCAGTACTTC. The gene calls are TRBV7-2 and TRBJ2-7; TRBD1 matches 8 bases. This CDR3 spans 14 amino acids. Germline values: CDR1 SGHTA, CDR2 FQGNSA. Losses at the gene ends were 5 bases for V and 7 bases for J; bases not matched to a gene: 10.

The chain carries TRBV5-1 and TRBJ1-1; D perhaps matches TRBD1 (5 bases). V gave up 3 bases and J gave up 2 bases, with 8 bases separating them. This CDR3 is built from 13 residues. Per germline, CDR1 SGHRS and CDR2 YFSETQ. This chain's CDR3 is CASSWTSNTEAFF. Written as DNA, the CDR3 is TGCGCCAGCAGCTGGACATCAAACACTGAAGCTTTCTTT.

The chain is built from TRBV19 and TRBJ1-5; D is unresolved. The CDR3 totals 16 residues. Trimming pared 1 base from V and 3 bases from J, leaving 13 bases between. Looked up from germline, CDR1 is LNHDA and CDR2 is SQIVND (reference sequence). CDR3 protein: CASSIVGQALNQPQHF. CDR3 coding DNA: TGTGCCAGTAGTATAGTAGGGCAGGCACTCAATCAGCCCCAGCATTTT.

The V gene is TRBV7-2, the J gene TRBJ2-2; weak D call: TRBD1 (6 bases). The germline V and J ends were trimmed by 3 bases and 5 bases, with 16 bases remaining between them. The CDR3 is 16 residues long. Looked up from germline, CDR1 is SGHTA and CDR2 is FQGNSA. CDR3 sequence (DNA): TGTGCCAGCAGCTTTTTGGGCACAGGGTTTACCGGGGAGCTGTTTTTT. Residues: CASSFLGTGFTGELFF. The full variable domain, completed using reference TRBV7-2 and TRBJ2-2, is GAGVSQSPSNKVTEKGKDVELRCDPISGHTALYWYRQSLGQGLEFLIYFQGNSAPDKSGLPSDRFSAERTGGSVSTLTIQRTQQEDSAVYLCASSFLGTGFTGELFFGEGSRLTVL.

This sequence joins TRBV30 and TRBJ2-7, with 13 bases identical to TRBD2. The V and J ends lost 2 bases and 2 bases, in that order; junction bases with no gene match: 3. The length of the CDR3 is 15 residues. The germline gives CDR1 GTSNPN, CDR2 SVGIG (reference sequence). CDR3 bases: TGTGCCTGGAGTTCGGGACTAGCGGGAACCTACGAGCAGTACTTC. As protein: CAWSSGLAGTYEQYF. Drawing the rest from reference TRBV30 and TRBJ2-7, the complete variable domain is SQTIHQWPATLVQPVGSPLSLECTVEGTSNPNLYWYRQAAGRGLQLLFYSVGIGQISSEVPQNLSASRPQDRQFILSSKKLLLSDSGFYLCAWSSGLAGTYEQYFGPGTRLTVT.

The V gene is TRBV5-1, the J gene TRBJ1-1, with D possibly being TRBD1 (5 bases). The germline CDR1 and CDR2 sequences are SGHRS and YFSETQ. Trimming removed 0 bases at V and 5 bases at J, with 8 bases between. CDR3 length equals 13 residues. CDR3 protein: CASSLVTGTEAFF. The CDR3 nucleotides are TGCGCCAGCAGCTTGGTAACAGGAACTGAAGCTTTCTTT.

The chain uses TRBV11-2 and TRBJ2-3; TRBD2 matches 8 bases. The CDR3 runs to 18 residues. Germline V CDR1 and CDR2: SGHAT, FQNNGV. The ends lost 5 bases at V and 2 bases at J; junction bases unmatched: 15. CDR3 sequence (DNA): TGTGCCAGCAGCCCCTTGGGAATAGCGGGACCCCACACAGATACGCAGTATTTT. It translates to CASSPLGIAGPHTDTQYF.

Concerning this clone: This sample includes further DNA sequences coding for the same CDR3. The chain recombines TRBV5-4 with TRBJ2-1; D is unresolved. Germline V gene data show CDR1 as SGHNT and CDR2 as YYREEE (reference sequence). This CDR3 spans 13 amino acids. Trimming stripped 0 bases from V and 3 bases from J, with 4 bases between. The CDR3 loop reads CASSLASYNEQFF. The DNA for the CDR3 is TGTGCCAGCAGCTTGGCCAGCTACAATGAGCAGTTCTTC.

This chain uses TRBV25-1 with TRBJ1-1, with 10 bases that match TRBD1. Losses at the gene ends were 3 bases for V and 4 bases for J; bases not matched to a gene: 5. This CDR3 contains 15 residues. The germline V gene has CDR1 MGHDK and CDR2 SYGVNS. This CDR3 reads CASSDTGTGVTEAFF. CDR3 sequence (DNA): TGTGCCAGCAGTGACACCGGGACAGGGGTCACTGAAGCTTTCTTT.

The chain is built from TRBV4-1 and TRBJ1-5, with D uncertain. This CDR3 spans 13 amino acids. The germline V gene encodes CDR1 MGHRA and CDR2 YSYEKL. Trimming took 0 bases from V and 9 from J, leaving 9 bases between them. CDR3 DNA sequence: TGCGCCAGCAGCCAAGATCCCGGACGGCCCCAGCATTTT. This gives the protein CASSQDPGRPQHF.

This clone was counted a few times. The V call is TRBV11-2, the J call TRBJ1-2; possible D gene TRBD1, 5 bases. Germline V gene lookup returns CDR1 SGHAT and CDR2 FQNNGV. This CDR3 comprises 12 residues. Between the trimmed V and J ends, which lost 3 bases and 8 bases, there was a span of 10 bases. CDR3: CASSFQGRGYTF. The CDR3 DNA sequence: TGTGCCAGCAGCTTCCAGGGCCGGGGCTACACCTTC.

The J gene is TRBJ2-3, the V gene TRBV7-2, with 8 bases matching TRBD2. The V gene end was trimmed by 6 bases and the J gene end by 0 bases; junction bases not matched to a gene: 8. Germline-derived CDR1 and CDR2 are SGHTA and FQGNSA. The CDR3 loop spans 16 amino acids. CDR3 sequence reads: CASRTLAGTSTDTQYF. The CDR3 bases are TGTGCCAGCAGAACGCTAGCGGGTACAAGCACAGATACGCAGTATTTT.

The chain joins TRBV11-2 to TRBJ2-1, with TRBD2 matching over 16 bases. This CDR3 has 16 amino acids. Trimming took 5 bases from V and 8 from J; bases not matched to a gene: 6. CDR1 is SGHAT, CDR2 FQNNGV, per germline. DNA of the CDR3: TGTGCCAGCAGCAGCCCGGGACTAGCGGGAGGGTATGAGCAGTTCTTC. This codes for CASSSPGLAGGYEQFF.

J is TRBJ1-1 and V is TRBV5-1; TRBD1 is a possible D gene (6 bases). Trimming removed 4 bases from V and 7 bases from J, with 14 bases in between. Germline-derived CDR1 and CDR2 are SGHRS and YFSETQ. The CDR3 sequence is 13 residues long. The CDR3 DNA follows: TGCGCCAGCAGCGGGTGGGGGCCAGATGAAGCTTTCTTT. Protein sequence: CASSGWGPDEAFF.

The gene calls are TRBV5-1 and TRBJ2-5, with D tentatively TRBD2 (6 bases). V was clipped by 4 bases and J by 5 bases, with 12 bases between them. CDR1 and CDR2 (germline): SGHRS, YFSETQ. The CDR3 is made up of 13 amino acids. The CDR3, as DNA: TGCGCCAGCAGCGCCGGGAGCTCGGAGACCCAGTACTTC. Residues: CASSAGSSETQYF.

CDR3: CASTPEETKLFF. Here the CDR3 DNA reads TGTGCCAGCACCCCGGAGGAGACTAAACTGTTTTTT. The rearrangement joins TRBV7-9 to TRBJ1-4; D unresolved. The CDR3 has 12 amino acids. Trimming stripped 7 bases from V and 11 bases from J, with 14 bases between. Germline loops: CDR1 SEHNR, CDR2 FQNEAQ (reference sequence).

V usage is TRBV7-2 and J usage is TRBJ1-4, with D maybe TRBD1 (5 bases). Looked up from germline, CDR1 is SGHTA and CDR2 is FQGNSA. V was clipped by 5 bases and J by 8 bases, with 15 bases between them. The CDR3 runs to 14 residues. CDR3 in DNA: TGTGCCAGCAGCGGGGCCGCGGGTGGCGAAAAACTGTTTTTT. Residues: CASSGAAGGEKLFF.

For the CDR3, the DNA is TGTGCCAGCAGCTTAGCATGGGGAAGAGGGACTAATGAGCAGTTCTTC. It codes for CASSLAWGRGTNEQFF. The chain recombines TRBV7-3 with TRBJ2-1; a possible D gene is TRBD2 (6 bases). V was pared by 2 bases and J by 7 bases, with 18 bases between. The CDR3 totals 16 residues. Germline CDR1 is SGHTA and CDR2 is FQGTGA.

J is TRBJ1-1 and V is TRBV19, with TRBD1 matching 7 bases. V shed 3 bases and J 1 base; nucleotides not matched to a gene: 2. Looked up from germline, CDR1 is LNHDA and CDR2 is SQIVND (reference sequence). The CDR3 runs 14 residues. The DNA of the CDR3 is TGTGCCAGTAGTATGACAGGGAGGAACACTGAAGCTTTCTTT. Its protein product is CASSMTGRNTEAFF.

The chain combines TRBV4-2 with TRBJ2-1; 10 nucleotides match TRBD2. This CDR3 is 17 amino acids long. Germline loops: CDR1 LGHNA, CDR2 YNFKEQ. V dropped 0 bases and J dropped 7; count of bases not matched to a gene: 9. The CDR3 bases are TGTGCCAGCAGCCAAGATCTGCTAGCGGGAGTTTGGAATGAGCAGTTCTTC. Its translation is CASSQDLLAGVWNEQFF.

The CDR3 DNA sequence: TGCGCCAGCAGCGAGACAGGGTATCAGCCCCAGCATTTT. Amino acid sequence: CASSETGYQPQHF. V gene TRBV5-1 combines with J gene TRBJ1-5; 7 bases are a match to TRBD1. There are 13 residues in the CDR3. V shed 4 bases and J 5 bases; nucleotides not matched to a gene: 3. Germline-derived CDR1 and CDR2 are SGHRS and YFSETQ.

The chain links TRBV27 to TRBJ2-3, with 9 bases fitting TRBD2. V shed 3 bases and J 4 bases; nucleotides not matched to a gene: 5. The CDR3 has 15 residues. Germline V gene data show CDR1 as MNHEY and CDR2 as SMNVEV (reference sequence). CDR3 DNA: TGTGCCAGCAGTTTCTCGGCGGGAGGGCCAGATACGCAGTATTTT. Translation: CASSFSAGGPDTQYF.